This T cell receptor beta chain stems from a study of naive and memory T cell subsets. Study-wide results and caveats: Findings for naive and memory subsets could not be checked against ground truth. In naive cells, over 90% of TCR sequences were seen only once. Diversity fell and Gini index rose from naive through CM, EM, EMRA.

V lost 5 bases, J lost 2 bases, and 12 bases lay in between. The CDR3 has 13 residues. Germline lookup yields CDR1 DFQATT and CDR2 SNEGSKA (reference sequence). Two oligonucleotides, mixed equimolar, formed the beta constant-region primer covering TRBC1 and TRBC2. The ligated cDNA underwent four PCR rounds using SP2 and nested alpha and beta constant-region primers. Via MiXCR, TCRdb re-called the UMI-ligation and nested PCR reads, giving one row per CDR3 protein. The sample carries 95,000 to 150,000 distinct CDR3 sequences, roughly 36% recorded once. CMV status came from CD4+ IFNgamma after overnight CMV lysate stimulation. Of note for this clonotype: Its antigen is undetermined.

The sequence was obtained from a human donor in good health. This chain links TRBV20-1 with TRBJ1-2; perhaps TRBD1 as D (6 bases). Material: central memory CD4+ T cells from blood. The chain's CDR3 is CSAVGGANYGYTF. CDR3 in DNA: TGCAGTGCTGTCGGGGGGGCGAACTATGGCTACACCTTC.